This entry lists 8 T cell receptor beta chains sequenced from one sample in a study of blood T cell repertoires in COVID-19. The method was immunoSEQ multiplex PCR; TCRdb's version includes in-frame clones alone and lacks a portion of them. The data show fewer than 110,000 clones, 85% seen once. Sequencing was carried out using peripheral blood. These receptors came from a woman between 65 and 79 years old with active or convalescent COVID-19.

V is TRBV7-6 and J is TRBJ2-6; the D gene is possibly TRBD1 (6 bases). The CDR3 is made up of 17 amino acids. The V gene lost 1 base and the J gene lost 0 bases, with 10 bases spanning the gap. Per the germline V gene, CDR1 is SGHVS and CDR2 is FNYEAQ. The CDR3 spells CASSLGGGSSGANVLTF. The DNA of the CDR3 is TGTGCCAGCAGCTTAGGTGGGGGCAGCTCTGGGGCCAACGTCCTGACTTTC.

The chain has TRBV28 and TRBJ2-3; TRBD2 matches 9 bases. V gave up 5 bases and J gave up 2 bases; unmatched junction bases: 2. Per the germline V gene, CDR1 is MDHEN and CDR2 is SYDVKM. This CDR3 has 14 residues. CDR3 amino acids: CASSPSGTTDTQYF. The CDR3 DNA is TGTGCCAGCAGTCCTAGCGGGACCACAGATACGCAGTATTTT.

This sequence joins TRBV12-3 or TRBV12-4 and TRBJ2-7; perhaps TRBD1 as D (6 bases). This CDR3 region has 13 residues. V lost 6 bases, J lost 1 base, and 10 bases lay in between. The CDR3 region has the DNA TGTGCCAGCAGGCGAGGACAGTCCTACGAGCAGTACTTC. Amino acid sequence: CASRRGQSYEQYF.

This clone was seen once. This chain joins TRBV5-4 and TRBJ2-3; unclear D gene. The CDR3 sequence is 13 residues long. In germline, CDR1 is SGHNT, CDR2 YYREEE (reference sequence). V was pared by 4 bases and J by 1 base, with 7 bases between. The CDR3 nucleotides are TGTGCCAGCAGCCTATCGGGCACAGATACGCAGTATTTT. Translation: CASSLSGTDTQYF.

The gene calls are TRBV6-1 and TRBJ2-7; the match to TRBD1 covers 9 bases. There are 16 residues in the CDR3. Germline V lookup: CDR1 MNHNS, CDR2 SASEGT. V shed 1 base, J shed 2 bases, and the junction held 6 bases outside the gene matches. This chain's CDR3 is CASSEGRGQGTYEQYF. CDR3 coding DNA: TGTGCCAGCAGTGAAGGAAGAGGACAGGGGACCTACGAGCAGTACTTC.

The chain is built from TRBV30 and TRBJ1-5; D may be TRBD1 (5 bases). V lost 0 bases and J 4 bases, leaving 10 bases between the germline ends. CDR1 is GTSNPN, CDR2 SVGIG, per germline (reference sequence). This CDR3 region has 14 residues. As DNA, the CDR3 is TGTGCCTGGAGTGTACTCGGGGGGAATCAGCCCCAGCATTTT. This sequence encodes CAWSVLGGNQPQHF.

This chain connects TRBV4-3 to TRBJ2-7; TRBD1 matches 10 bases. V was pared by 0 bases and J by 0 bases, with 5 bases of the junction left unmatched. Looked up from germline, CDR1 is LGHNA and CDR2 is YSLEER. The CDR3 runs 17 residues. CDR3 DNA sequence: TGCGCCAGCAGCCAAGAGGGACAGGGGATGGACTCCTACGAGCAGTACTTC. This codes for CASSQEGQGMDSYEQYF.

This clone was observed once. The V and J genes are TRBV3-1 (or the pseudogene TRBV3-2) and TRBJ1-4; a weak D match, TRBD1 (5 bases). This CDR3 region has 16 residues. CDR1 and CDR2 from the germline V gene are LGHDT and YNNKEL (reference sequence). Trimming removed 3 bases from V and 5 bases from J, with 16 bases in between. CDR3: CASSHRTSGGNEKLFF. The CDR3 nucleotides are TGTGCCAGCAGCCACAGGACCAGCGGGGGAAATGAAAAACTGTTTTTT.